This TCR beta chain was documented in a study of a mutant IDH1 vaccine in newly diagnosed glioma. Study at large: Sex distribution of treated patients was approximately 60% male and approximately 38% female; mean age was 40.4 years. Patients arrived already treated with radiotherapy, temozolomide, or both, most having had both.

Germline V lookup: CDR1 MDHEN, CDR2 SYDVKM. Trimming cost V 4 bases and J 0 bases, with 7 bases left between them. CDR3 length: 14 amino acids. Clones were read by immunoSEQ multiplex PCR, and TCRdb kept only the in-frame ones, dropping some. The sample has just under 80,000 clones, roughly 90% seen once. A note on this clone: The antigen is not known.

Time point reported: week 5, during vaccination. The vaccine gave 300 ug of a 20-mer mutant IDH1 peptide subcutaneously per dose. New WHO grade 3 or 4 astrocytomas that were IDH1-mutant and ATRX-lost had been found in donors. This receptor was taken from a woman in her 50s with glioma. The starting material was PBMCs, obtained from a glioma patient whose treatment included an IDH1 peptide vaccine. The gene calls are TRBV28 and TRBJ2-4, with D perhaps matching TRBD1 (6 bases). CDR3 loop: CASSWTVAKNIQYF. DNA of the CDR3: TGTGCCAGCAGTTGGACAGTAGCCAAAAACATTCAGTACTTC.